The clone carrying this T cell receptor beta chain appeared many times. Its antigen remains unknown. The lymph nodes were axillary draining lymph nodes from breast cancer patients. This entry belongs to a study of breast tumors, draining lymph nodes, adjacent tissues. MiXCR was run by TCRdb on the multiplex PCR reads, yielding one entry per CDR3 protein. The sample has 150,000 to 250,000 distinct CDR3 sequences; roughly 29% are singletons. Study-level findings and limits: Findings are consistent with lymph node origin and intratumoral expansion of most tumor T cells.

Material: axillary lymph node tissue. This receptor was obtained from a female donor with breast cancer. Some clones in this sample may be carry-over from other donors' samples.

This chain's CDR3 is CASSLDTYEQYF. The CDR3 coding sequence is TGTGCCAGCAGTTTGGACACTTACGAGCAGTACTTC. This chain joins TRBV6-2 or TRBV6-3 and TRBJ2-7; D is possibly TRBD1 (5 bases). The CDR3 totals 12 residues. Germline V CDR1 and CDR2: MNHEY, SVGEGT. The V gene lost 4 bases and the J gene lost 4 bases, with 8 bases spanning the gap.